This entry describes one T cell receptor (beta chain). Produced via immunoSEQ multiplex PCR; TCRdb's table is partial and in-frame only. The sample contains fewer than 70,000 clones, more than 85% of which appear only once. CDR1 is WNHNN, CDR2 SYGVQD, per germline (reference sequence). This CDR3 has 15 residues. Trimming at V came to 3 bases and at J to 4 bases, leaving 3 bases not matched to a gene. The sample is drawn from a study of OX40 agonist ivuxolimab in advanced cancers. The source is an adult with an advanced solid tumor such as melanoma, head and neck, liver or kidney cancer. This chain joins TRBV10-1 and TRBJ2-1, with 10 bases lining up with TRBD2. Sequenced here: CD4+ or CD8+ T cells sorted from blood, sampled in a trial of the OX40 agonist ivuxolimab. CDR3 DNA: TGCGCCAGCAGTGAATCTAGCGGGAGTTACAATGAGCAGTTCTTC. Its translation: CASSESSGSYNEQFF.